This entry features one T cell receptor (beta chain) sequence. At one end the junction does not follow the germline gene, possibly because of a read error. Investigators sought sequencing depths of between 1 in 200,000 and 1 in 1 million T cells. The assay was immunoSEQ multiplex PCR, and TCRdb's table has in-frame clones only and misses some. The sample lists around 200,000 clones; roughly three quarters were seen once. The germline V gene encodes CDR1 SSHAT and CDR2 FNYEAQ (reference sequence). The CDR3 covers 14 residues. This specimen belongs to a study of cytotoxic CD8 clonotypes in ibrutinib-treated CLL.

This sequence joins TRBV7-7 and TRBJ1-6; no definite D call. The sample in question was PBMCs, obtained after 12 months of ibrutinib treatment. This clonotype was obtained from a human donor with chronic lymphocytic leukemia. As DNA, the CDR3 is TGTGCTAGCAGCACCAGCTCCTATAATTCACCCCTCCACTTT. The encoded protein is CASSTSSYNSPLHF.